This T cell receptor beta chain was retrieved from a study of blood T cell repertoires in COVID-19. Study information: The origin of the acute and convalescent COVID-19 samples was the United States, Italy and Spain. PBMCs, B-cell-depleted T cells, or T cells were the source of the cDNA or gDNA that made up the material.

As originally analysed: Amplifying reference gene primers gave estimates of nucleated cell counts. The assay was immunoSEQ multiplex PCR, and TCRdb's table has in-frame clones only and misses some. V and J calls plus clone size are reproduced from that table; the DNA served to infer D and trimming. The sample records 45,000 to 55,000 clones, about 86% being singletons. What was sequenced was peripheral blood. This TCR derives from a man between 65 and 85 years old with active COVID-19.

CDR3 DNA: TGTGCCAGCAGCTTAAGCGGGGGGGGCGGTGAGCAGTTCTTC. This gives the protein CASSLSGGGGEQFF. This rearrangement joins TRBV11-3 to TRBJ2-1, with TRBD2 matching over 10 bases. The CDR3 extends over 14 amino acids. Germline V CDR1 and CDR2: SGHNT, YENEEA. V lost 2 bases and J lost 9; bases outside the gene matches: 4.